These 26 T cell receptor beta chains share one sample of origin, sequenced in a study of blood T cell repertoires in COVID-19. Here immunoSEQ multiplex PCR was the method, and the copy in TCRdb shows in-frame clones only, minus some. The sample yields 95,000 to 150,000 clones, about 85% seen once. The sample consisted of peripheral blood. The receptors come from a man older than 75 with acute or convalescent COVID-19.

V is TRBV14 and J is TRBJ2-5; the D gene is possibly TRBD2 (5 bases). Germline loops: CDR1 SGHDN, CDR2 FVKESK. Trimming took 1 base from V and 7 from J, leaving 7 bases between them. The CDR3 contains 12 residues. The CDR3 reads CASSQVEATQYF. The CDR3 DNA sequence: TGTGCCAGCAGCCAAGTGGAGGCGACCCAGTACTTC.

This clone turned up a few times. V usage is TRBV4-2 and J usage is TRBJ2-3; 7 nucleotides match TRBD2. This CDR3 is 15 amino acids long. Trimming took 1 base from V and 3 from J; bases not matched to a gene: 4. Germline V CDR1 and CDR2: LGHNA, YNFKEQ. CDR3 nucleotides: TGTGCCAGCAGCCAAGCGGCGGGAGTTACAGATACGCAGTATTTT. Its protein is CASSQAAGVTDTQYF.

CDR3 sequence: CASSYSAQANEKLFF. CDR3 nucleotide sequence: TGTGCCAGCAGTTACTCAGCACAGGCGAATGAAAAACTGTTTTTT. V gene TRBV6-5 combines with J gene TRBJ1-4, with D maybe TRBD1 (5 bases). CDR3 length: 15 amino acids. CDR1 and CDR2 (germline): MNHEY, SVGAGI. Trimming left V 0 bases short and J 5 bases short, with 10 bases between.

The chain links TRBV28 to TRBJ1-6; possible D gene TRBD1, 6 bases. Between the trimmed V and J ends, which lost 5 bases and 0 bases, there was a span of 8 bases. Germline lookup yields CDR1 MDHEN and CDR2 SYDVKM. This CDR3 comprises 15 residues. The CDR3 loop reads CASSRQASYNSPLHF. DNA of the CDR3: TGTGCCAGCAGTCGACAGGCCTCCTATAATTCACCCCTCCACTTT.

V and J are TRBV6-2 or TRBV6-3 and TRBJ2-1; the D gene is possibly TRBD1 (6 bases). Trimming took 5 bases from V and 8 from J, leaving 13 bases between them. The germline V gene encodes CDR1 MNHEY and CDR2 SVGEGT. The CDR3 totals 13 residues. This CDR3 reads CASSGRGRDEQFF. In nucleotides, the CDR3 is TGTGCCAGCAGTGGCAGGGGAAGGGATGAGCAGTTCTTC.

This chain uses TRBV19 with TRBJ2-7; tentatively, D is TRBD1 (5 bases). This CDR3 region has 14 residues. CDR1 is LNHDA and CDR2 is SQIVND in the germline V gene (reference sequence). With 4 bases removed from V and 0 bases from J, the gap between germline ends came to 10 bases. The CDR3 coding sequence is TGTGCCAGTAGTAGACAGAAGAGCTCCTACGAGCAGTACTTC. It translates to CASSRQKSSYEQYF.

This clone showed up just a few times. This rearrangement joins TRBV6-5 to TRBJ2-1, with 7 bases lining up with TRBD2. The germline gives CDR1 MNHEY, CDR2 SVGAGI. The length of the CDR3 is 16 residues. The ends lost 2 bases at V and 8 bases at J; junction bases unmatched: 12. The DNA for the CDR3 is TGTGCCAGCAGTTACACCGGGGGAGGGCCGAGGGATGAGCAGTTCTTC. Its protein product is CASSYTGGGPRDEQFF.

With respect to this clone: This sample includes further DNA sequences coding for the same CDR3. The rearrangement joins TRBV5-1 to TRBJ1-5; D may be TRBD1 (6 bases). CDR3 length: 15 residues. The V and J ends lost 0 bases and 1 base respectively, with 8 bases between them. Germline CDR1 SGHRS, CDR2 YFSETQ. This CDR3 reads CASSLEGGSNQPQHF. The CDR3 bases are TGCGCCAGCAGCTTGGAAGGGGGAAGCAATCAGCCCCAGCATTTT.

CDR3 bases: TGCGCCAGCAGCCCACGGACTAGCGGGGGGGATTCTGGGGCCAACGTCCTGACTTTC. Translated: CASSPRTSGGDSGANVLTF. This chain connects TRBV4-1 to TRBJ2-6; 15 nucleotides line up with TRBD2. This CDR3 has 19 residues. With 4 bases clipped from V and 1 base from J, the junction kept 5 bases outside the gene matches. Germline V gene lookup returns CDR1 MGHRA and CDR2 YSYEKL.

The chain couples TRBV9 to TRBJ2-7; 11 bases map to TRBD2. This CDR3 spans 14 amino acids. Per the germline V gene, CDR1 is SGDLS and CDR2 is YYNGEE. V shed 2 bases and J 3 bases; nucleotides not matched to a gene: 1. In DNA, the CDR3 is TGTGCCAGCAGCGTTACTAGCGGGAGCTACGAGCAGTACTTC. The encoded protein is CASSVTSGSYEQYF.

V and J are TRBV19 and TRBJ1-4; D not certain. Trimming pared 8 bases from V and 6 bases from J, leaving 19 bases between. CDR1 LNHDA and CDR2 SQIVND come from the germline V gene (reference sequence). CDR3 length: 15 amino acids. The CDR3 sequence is CASSPPSAGDEKLFF. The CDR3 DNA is TGTGCCAGTTCCCCTCCCTCGGCTGGAGATGAAAAACTGTTTTTT.

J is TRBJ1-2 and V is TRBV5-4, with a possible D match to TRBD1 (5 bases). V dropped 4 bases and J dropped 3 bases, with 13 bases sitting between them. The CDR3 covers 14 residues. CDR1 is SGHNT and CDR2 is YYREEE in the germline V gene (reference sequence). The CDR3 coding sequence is TGTGCCAGCAGCGCGGGAGGGGCGGACTATGGCTACACCTTC. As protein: CASSAGGADYGYTF.

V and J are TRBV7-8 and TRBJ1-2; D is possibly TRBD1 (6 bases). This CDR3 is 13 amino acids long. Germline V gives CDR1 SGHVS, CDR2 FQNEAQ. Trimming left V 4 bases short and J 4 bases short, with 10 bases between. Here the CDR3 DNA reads TGTGCCAGCAGCTCGGGACACCTCTATGGCTACACCTTC. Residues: CASSSGHLYGYTF.

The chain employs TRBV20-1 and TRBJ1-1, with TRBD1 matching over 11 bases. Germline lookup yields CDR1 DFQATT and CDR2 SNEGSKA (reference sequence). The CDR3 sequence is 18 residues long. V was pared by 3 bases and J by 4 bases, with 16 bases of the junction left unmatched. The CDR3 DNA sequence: TGCAGTGCTAGTTCCCACCTAGGGACAGGGGGGTTGAGCACTGAAGCTTTCTTT. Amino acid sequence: CSASSHLGTGGLSTEAFF.

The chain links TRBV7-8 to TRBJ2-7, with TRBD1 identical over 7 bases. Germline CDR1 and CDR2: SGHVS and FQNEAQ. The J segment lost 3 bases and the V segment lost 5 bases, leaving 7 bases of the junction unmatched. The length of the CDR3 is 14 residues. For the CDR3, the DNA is TGTGCCAGCAGCGACGACAGGGCGAACTACGAGCAGTACTTC. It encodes CASSDDRANYEQYF.

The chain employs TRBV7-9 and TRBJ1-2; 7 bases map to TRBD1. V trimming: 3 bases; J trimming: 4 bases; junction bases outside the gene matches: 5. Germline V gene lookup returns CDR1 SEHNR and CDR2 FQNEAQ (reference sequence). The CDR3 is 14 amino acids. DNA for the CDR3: TGTGCCAGCAGCTTCCCGGGACAGCTCTATGGCTACACCTTC. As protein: CASSFPGQLYGYTF.

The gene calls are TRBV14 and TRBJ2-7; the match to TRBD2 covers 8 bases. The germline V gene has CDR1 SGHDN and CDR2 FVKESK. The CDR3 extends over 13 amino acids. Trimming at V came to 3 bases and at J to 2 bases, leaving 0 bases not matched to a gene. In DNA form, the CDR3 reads TGTGCCAGCAGCCAGGGACTAGCCTACGAGCAGTACTTC. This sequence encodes CASSQGLAYEQYF. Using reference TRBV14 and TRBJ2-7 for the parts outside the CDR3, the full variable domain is EAGVTQFPSHSVIEKGQTVTLRCDPISGHDNLYWYRRVMGKEIKFLLHFVKESKQDESGMPNNRFLAERTGGTYSTLKVQPAELEDSGVYFCASSQGLAYEQYFGPGTRLTVT.

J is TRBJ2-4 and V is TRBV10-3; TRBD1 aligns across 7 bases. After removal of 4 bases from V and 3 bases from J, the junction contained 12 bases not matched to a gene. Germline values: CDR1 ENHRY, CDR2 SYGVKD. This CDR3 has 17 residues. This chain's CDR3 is CAISAAAGGAFKNIQYF. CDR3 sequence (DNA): TGTGCCATCAGTGCCGCCGCAGGGGGAGCTTTCAAAAACATTCAGTACTTC.

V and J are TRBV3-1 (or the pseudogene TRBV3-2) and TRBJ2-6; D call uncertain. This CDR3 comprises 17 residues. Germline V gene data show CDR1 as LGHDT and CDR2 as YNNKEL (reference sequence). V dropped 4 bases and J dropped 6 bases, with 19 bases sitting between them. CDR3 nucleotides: TGTGCCAGCAGCCTCGTCGGGTCACATGGTGAGGCCAACGTCCTGACTTTC. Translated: CASSLVGSHGEANVLTF.

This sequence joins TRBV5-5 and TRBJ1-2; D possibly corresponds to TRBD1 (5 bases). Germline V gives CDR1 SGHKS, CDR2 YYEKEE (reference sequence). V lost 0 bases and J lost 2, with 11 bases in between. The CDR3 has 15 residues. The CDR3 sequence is CASSLAAAGNYGYTF. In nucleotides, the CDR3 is TGTGCCAGCAGCTTGGCGGCCGCAGGGAACTATGGCTACACCTTC. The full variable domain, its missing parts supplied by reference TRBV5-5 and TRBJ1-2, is DAGVTQSPTHLIKTRGQQVTLRCSPISGHKSVSWYQQVLGQGPQFIFQYYEKEERGRGNFPDRFSARQFPNYSSELNVNALLLGDSALYLCASSLAAAGNYGYTFGSGTRLTVV.

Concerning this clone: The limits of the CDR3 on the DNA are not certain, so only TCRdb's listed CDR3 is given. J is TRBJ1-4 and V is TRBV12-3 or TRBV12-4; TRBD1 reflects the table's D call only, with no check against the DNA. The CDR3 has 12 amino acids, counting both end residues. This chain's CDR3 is CASSFGSGKLFF.

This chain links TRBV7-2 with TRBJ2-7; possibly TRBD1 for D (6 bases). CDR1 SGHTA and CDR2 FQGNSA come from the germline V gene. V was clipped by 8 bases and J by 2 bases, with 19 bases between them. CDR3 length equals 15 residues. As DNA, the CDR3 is TGTGCCAGCGCCGAATCTCCGGGACAAGCCTACGAGCAGTACTTC. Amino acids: CASAESPGQAYEQYF.

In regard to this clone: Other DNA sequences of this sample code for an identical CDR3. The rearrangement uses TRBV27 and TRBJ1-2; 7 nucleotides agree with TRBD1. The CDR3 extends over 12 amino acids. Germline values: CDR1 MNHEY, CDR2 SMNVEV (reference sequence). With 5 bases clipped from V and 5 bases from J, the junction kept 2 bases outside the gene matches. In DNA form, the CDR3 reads TGTGCCAGCAGTCCACAGGGGTATGGCTACACCTTC. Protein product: CASSPQGYGYTF.

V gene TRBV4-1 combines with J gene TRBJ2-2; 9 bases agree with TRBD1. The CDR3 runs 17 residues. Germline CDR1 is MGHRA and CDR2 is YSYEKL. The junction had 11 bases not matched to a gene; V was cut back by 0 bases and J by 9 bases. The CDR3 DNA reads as TGCGCCAGCAGCCAAGAAGGGGGGACAGGGCTCCTCCGGGAGCTGTTTTTT. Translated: CASSQEGGTGLLRELFF.

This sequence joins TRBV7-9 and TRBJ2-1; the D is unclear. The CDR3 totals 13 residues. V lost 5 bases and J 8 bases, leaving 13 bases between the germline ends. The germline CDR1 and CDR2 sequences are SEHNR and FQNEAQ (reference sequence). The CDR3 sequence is CASSPPLGDEQFF. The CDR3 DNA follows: TGTGCCAGCAGCCCCCCTTTAGGAGATGAGCAGTTCTTC.

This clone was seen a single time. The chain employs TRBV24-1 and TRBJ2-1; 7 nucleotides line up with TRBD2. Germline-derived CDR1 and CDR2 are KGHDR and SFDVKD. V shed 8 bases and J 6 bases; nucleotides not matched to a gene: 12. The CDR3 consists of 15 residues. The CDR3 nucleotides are TGTGCCACCACGGCTCGCGGGGAGGGAGCCAATGAGCAGTTCTTC. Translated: CATTARGEGANEQFF.